One and the same sample provided the 20 T cell receptor beta chains below, sequenced in a study of identical twins. TCRdb reanalysed the 5' RACE reads using MiXCR and keeps one entry per CDR3 protein. Found here are more than 350,000 distinct CDR3 sequences, approximately 8.7% of them singletons; the top ten hold roughly 8.7%. Input material: naive T cells sorted from blood. The receptors were sampled from a woman aged 45 to 65 in good health.

The chain employs TRBV5-1 and TRBJ2-5; 7 nucleotides agree with TRBD2. Germline CDR1 is SGHRS and CDR2 is YFSETQ. The CDR3 totals 13 residues. With 4 bases clipped from V and 8 bases from J, the junction kept 8 bases outside the gene matches. The CDR3 loop is CASSPSGGTTQYF. CDR3 in DNA: TGCGCCAGCAGCCCGTCGGGGGGAACTACCCAGTACTTC. Combining the CDR3 with reference TRBV5-1 and TRBJ2-5 gives the whole variable domain KAGVTQTPRYLIKTRGQQVTLSCSPISGHRSVSWYQQTPGQGLQFLFEYFSETQRNKGNFPGRFSGRQFSNSRSEMNVSTLELGDSALYLCASSPSGGTTQYFGPGTRLLVL.

The V call is TRBV3-1, the J call TRBJ2-5; tentative D call: TRBD2 (6 bases). Trimming took off 1 base at V and 2 bases at J, with 11 bases between the two ends. Germline V gives CDR1 LGHDT, CDR2 YNNKEL (reference sequence). The CDR3 totals 15 residues. The CDR3 sequence: CASSQVGSGQETQYF. CDR3 nucleotide sequence: TGTGCCAGCAGCCAAGTTGGTAGCGGACAAGAGACCCAGTACTTC.

The J gene is TRBJ2-1, the V gene TRBV5-6; 7 bases are shared with TRBD1. The length of the CDR3 is 17 residues. Per germline, CDR1 SGHDT and CDR2 YYEEEE. Trimming took 1 base from V and 1 from J; bases not matched to a gene: 8. The CDR3, as DNA: TGTGCCAGCAGCTTGAAAGGACAGGTACAGTCCTACAATGAGCAGTTCTTC. Translation: CASSLKGQVQSYNEQFF. Using reference TRBV5-6 and TRBJ2-1 for the parts outside the CDR3, the full variable domain is DAGVTQSPTHLIKTRGQQVTLRCSPKSGHDTVSWYQQALGQGPQFIFQYYEEEERQRGNFPDRFSGHQFPNYSSELNVNALLLGDSALYLCASSLKGQVQSYNEQFFGPGTRLTVL.

The chain carries TRBV6-6 and TRBJ1-4, with D perhaps matching TRBD1 (5 bases). This CDR3 has 11 amino acids. Trimming pared 7 bases from V and 6 bases from J, leaving 6 bases between. CDR1 and CDR2 from the germline V gene are MNHNY and SVGAGI (reference sequence). The CDR3 region is CASKGDEKLFF. For the CDR3, the DNA is TGTGCCAGCAAAGGGGATGAAAAACTGTTTTTT.

This clonotype was observed many times. CDR3 sequence: CASSLALAGGQETQYF. Written as DNA, the CDR3 is TGTGCCAGCAGTTTAGCACTAGCGGGAGGCCAAGAGACCCAGTACTTC. This chain connects TRBV6-2 or TRBV6-3 to TRBJ2-5; TRBD2 matches at 12 bases. The V gene end was trimmed by 4 bases and the J gene end by 1 base; junction bases not matched to a gene: 4. The CDR3 extends over 16 amino acids. Germline V gene sequence: CDR1 MNHEY, CDR2 SVGEGT.

This clonotype has a handful of counts. The J gene is TRBJ1-2, the V gene TRBV22-1; TRBD1 is the table's D call and was not checked against the DNA. TRBV22-1 is tagged as a pseudogene. This CDR3 region has 13 residues. CDR3 protein: CPGTTTGNDGYTF. The CDR3 coding sequence is TGTCCTGGGACGACCACAGGGAACGATGGCTACACCTTC.

There are a few counts of this clonotype. The CDR3 DNA sequence: TGTGCCAGCAGTTTAGCGCGGGGAGTGGGCACCGGGGAGCTGTTTTTT. This encodes CASSLARGVGTGELFF. The chain has TRBV12-3 or TRBV12-4 and TRBJ2-2; TRBD2 might be the D (6 bases). V shed 0 bases and J shed 4 bases, with 12 bases lying between them. This CDR3 spans 16 amino acids.

This clonotype came up a few times. The chain is built from TRBV19 and TRBJ2-1; D remains ambiguous. Deletions cut 7 bases from V and 9 bases from J, with 13 bases between. CDR1 is LNHDA and CDR2 is SQIVND in the germline V gene (reference sequence). The CDR3 extends over 12 amino acids. The CDR3 is CASMIGVGEQFF. CDR3 sequence (DNA): TGTGCCAGTATGATAGGAGTGGGTGAGCAGTTCTTC.

CDR3 protein: CASSLLDPLQSSYNEQFF. As DNA, the CDR3 is TGCGCCAGCAGCTTGCTGGATCCCTTACAGAGCTCCTACAATGAGCAGTTCTTC. The genes are TRBV5-1 and TRBJ2-1; no clear D gene. Germline V lookup: CDR1 SGHRS, CDR2 YFSETQ. Trimming removed 1 base from V and 0 bases from J, with 17 bases in between. This CDR3 is built from 18 residues.

The J gene is TRBJ2-1, the V gene TRBV4-1; 8 positions agree with TRBD2. CDR1 and CDR2 from the germline V gene are MGHRA and YSYEKL. V was pared by 3 bases and J by 7 bases, with 2 bases of the junction left unmatched. CDR3 length equals 13 residues. CDR3 region: CASSQVAGNEQFF. The DNA of the CDR3 is TGCGCCAGCAGCCAGGTAGCGGGAAATGAGCAGTTCTTC.

In its sample, this clonotype was seen many times. This sequence joins TRBV7-2 and TRBJ2-7; either TRBD1 or TRBD2 may fit D (6 bases each). Trimming shortened V by 2 bases and J by 3 bases, and 8 bases separated the two germline ends. The CDR3 runs to 13 residues. Per germline, CDR1 SGHTA and CDR2 FQGNSA. The CDR3 sequence is CASSLRGLYEQYF. The CDR3 DNA sequence: TGTGCCAGCAGCTTACGGGGGCTCTACGAGCAGTACTTC.

This clonotype came up many times. The chain is built from TRBV4-1 and TRBJ1-3; 8 nucleotides line up with TRBD1. Germline CDR1 and CDR2: MGHRA and YSYEKL. CDR3 length: 19 amino acids. The V segment lost 1 base and the J segment 4 bases; nucleotides outside the gene matches: 15. CDR3 sequence reads: CASSQVALDRVWRGNTIYF. The CDR3 DNA is TGCGCCAGCAGCCAAGTAGCCCTGGACAGGGTCTGGAGGGGAAACACCATATATTTT.

This clonotype was seen a handful of times. The CDR3 region has the DNA TGCGCCTCCAGAGGACAGGGTGGACTGAACACTGAAGCTTTCTTT. This codes for CASRGQGGLNTEAFF. The chain is built from TRBV5-1 and TRBJ1-1; 8 nucleotides line up with TRBD1. The J segment lost 0 bases and the V segment lost 10 bases, leaving 11 bases of the junction unmatched. CDR3 length: 15 residues. In germline, CDR1 is SGHRS, CDR2 YFSETQ.

To note about this clonotype: A read error may be the cause here, since a much bigger clone is one base away. Since the CDR3 does not end with the conserved phenylalanine or tryptophan, this likely comes from a read error. The CDR3 sequence: CASGFSGPETQYL. As DNA, the CDR3 is TGTGCTAGTGGTTTTTCCGGGCCCGAGACCCAGTACCTC. The chain recombines TRBV12-5 with TRBJ2-5; no clear D gene. V was clipped by 3 bases and J by 5 bases, with 10 bases between them. The CDR3 runs to 13 residues. Germline values: CDR1 LGHNT, CDR2 FRNRAP.

This clonotype was seen at least ten times. The chain employs TRBV20-1 and TRBJ1-1, with 8 bases lining up with TRBD1. The CDR3 extends over 13 amino acids. The V gene's germline CDR1 is DFQATT and CDR2 SNEGSKA (reference sequence). V shed 5 bases, J shed 7 bases, and the junction held 9 bases outside the gene matches. CDR3 region: CSARPQGANEAFF. CDR3 DNA: TGCAGTGCTCGCCCCCAGGGGGCTAATGAAGCTTTCTTT.

Ten or more counts support this clonotype. V is TRBV24-1 and J is TRBJ2-2; no clear D. CDR1 is KGHDR, CDR2 SFDVKD, per germline. The CDR3 covers 14 residues. V was cut by 9 bases and J by 0 bases, with 10 bases left in between. The chain's CDR3 is CATGSAANTGELFF. The CDR3 DNA reads TGTGCCACCGGAAGTGCGGCGAACACCGGGGAGCTGTTTTTT.

This chain connects TRBV4-1 to TRBJ2-6, with D perhaps TRBD1 or TRBD2 (5 bases each). Germline CDR1 reads MGHRA; CDR2 reads YSYEKL. This CDR3 region has 17 residues. Trimming left V 6 bases short and J 0 bases short, with 15 bases between. The CDR3 is CASSIHRDLSGANVLTF. DNA for the CDR3: TGCGCCAGCAGTATACATCGGGACCTCTCTGGGGCCAACGTCCTGACTTTC.

The rearrangement joins TRBV7-9 to TRBJ2-3; maybe TRBD1 (6 bases). The germline V gene encodes CDR1 SEHNR and CDR2 FQNEAQ (reference sequence). V was cut by 4 bases and J by 4 bases, with 18 bases left in between. The CDR3 is 16 amino acids. The CDR3 reads CASSSHAGTNPDTQYF. DNA for the CDR3: TGTGCCAGCAGCTCCCACGCCGGGACAAACCCAGATACGCAGTATTTT.

V usage is TRBV12-3 or TRBV12-4 and J usage is TRBJ2-3; no clear D gene. This CDR3 spans 11 amino acids. With 5 bases removed from V and 7 bases from J, the gap between germline ends came to 7 bases. The CDR3 sequence is CASSSGNTQYF. CDR3 sequence (DNA): TGTGCCAGCAGTAGTGGAAATACGCAGTATTTT.

This clonotype showed up just a few times. The V call is TRBV15, the J call TRBJ1-2, with a weak D call TRBD1 (6 bases). The V end lost 0 bases, the J end lost 2 bases, and 10 bases lay between the germline ends. The CDR3 contains 15 residues. The germline CDR1 and CDR2 sequences are LNHNV and YYDKDF (reference sequence). CDR3 protein: CATSRDRGDNYGYTF. CDR3 nucleotides: TGTGCCACCAGCAGAGATAGGGGGGACAACTATGGCTACACCTTC.